This T cell receptor (beta chain) was identified during a study of Ad26.COV2.S vaccination and SARS-CoV-2 variants. Overall study findings and caveats: It is possible that the TCR breadth and depth analyses underestimated the total T cell responses.

This clone has more than one count but fewer than ten. What it binds is not known. The germline V gene encodes CDR1 SGDLS and CDR2 YYNGEE. The V end was cut by 4 bases, the J end by 1 base, with 5 bases between. CDR3 size: 13 residues. Libraries were prepared by immunoSEQ multiplex PCR; TCRdb keeps only in-frame clonotypes and omits some of them. Of over 130,000 clones in the sample, more than 80% were seen once. This sequence was found in a human donor who had recovered from COVID-19. Material: peripheral blood, obtained after recovery from COVID-19. The chain couples TRBV9 to TRBJ2-2; no reliable D call. Written as DNA, the CDR3 is TGTGCCAGCAGCCCAATGAACACCGGGGAGCTGTTTTTT. Amino acids: CASSPMNTGELFF.